This TCR beta chain was identified during a study of cytomegalovirus exposure and HLA in healthy donors. For the study at large: As released early, the data held 70 million to 100 million unique TCRs from HLA-typed donors.

Healthy people donating bone marrow made up the donors. Despite likely unrecorded immune exposures, the donors were nominally healthy at the time of sampling. The germline V gene has CDR1 MDHEN and CDR2 SYDVKM. The CDR3 totals 14 residues. Trimming pared 9 bases from V and 5 bases from J, leaving 20 bases between. It was with 60 Vbeta and 13 Jbeta primers that the PCR ran. Repertoires were generated with immunoSEQ multiplex PCR, while TCRdb's copy carries only in-frame clones and drops some. The repertoire has about 170,000 clones, around 80% of them found once; the top ten carry roughly 4.5%. Study-level findings and limits: In vitro experiments confirmed that three CMV-associated chains were specific for CMV antigens.

On this clone: The antigen is undetermined.

The source material was PBMCs. This TCR was recovered from a woman in her 50s in good health and CMV-seropositive. The chain has TRBV28 and TRBJ2-7; D might be TRBD2 (6 bases). Here the CDR3 reads CASLDPGLWNEQYF. As DNA, the CDR3 is TGTGCCAGTCTAGACCCGGGACTTTGGAACGAGCAGTACTTC.